This T cell receptor beta chain is from a study of blood T cell repertoires in COVID-19. Looking at the study overall: Italy, Spain and the United States were the sources of the convalescent and acute COVID-19 samples.

Germline assignment: CDR1 MDHEN and CDR2 SYDVKM. Unmatched junction bases numbered 8, after V lost 2 bases and J lost 8 bases. This CDR3 is 15 amino acids long. The repertoire was sequenced with immunoSEQ multiplex PCR; TCRdb's copy has only in-frame clones and lacks some. The sample includes 200,000 or so clones, 65% to 85% of them seen just once. The gene calls are TRBV28 and TRBJ2-1, with 8 bases lining up with TRBD2. Sequencing was carried out using peripheral blood. This clonotype originated in a woman aged 25 to 39 with acute or convalescent COVID-19. The CDR3 reads CASSLIGTSLYEQFF. DNA for the CDR3: TGTGCCAGCAGTTTAATCGGGACTAGTCTCTATGAGCAGTTCTTC.